This entry describes one TCR beta chain. A single count supports this clone. Its antigen is still unknown. No per-base quality is available; no much larger clone lies one base away. The cohort comprised fewer than 750 healthy bone marrow donors. Cohort members were all nominally healthy when sampled, although unrecorded immune exposures were likely present. The donor tested CMV seronegative, placing the donor among the 350 or so seronegative members of the cohort. Every donor gave a peripheral blood sample, and the peripheral blood mononuclear cells from that sample were used for TCR beta sequencing. Genomic DNA extraction from the blood cell samples was performed with the Qiagen DNeasy Blood Extraction Kit. These data belong to a study of cytomegalovirus exposure and HLA in healthy donors (TCRdb year 2017). Regarding the complete study: In an earlier analysis of roughly 590 of the donors, about 260 Gb of sequence data and some 120 million unique TCR beta sequences from 150 million to 200 million T cells were reported. Because of strong linkage in the cohort, a handful of DR-DQ haplotypes were treated as single units for association and clustering. In a later analysis, previously published TCR beta repertoires from roughly 710 donors were re-analyzed and high-resolution HLA genotyping was added so that TCR occurrence patterns could be studied. All discovery cohort repertoires had been generated using a single sequencing platform. HLA typing covered class I and class II loci at four-digit resolution. Rather than using new phenotypic data, the later analysis identified candidate immune exposures from TCR beta sequences and from how often those sequences occurred across donors. To predict cytomegalovirus infection status, the study combined high-throughput TCR immunosequencing, statistical association of individual TCRs with disease status, and machine learning. An early release covering more than 500 HLA-typed donors comprised approximately 300 gigabases of sequencing data and tens of millions of unique TCR sequences. Along with the roughly 610-subject first cohort, a separate validation cohort of about 110 different subjects was used. Using immunosequencing, the study profiled T cell repertoires from about 610 subjects and related those repertoires to cytomegalovirus serostatus. In an earlier analysis of roughly 580 of the donors, high-throughput TCR beta sequencing was used to judge whether each TCR beta V gene segment behaved as functional or pseudogenic. On average, roughly 250,000 unique TCR beta nucleotide sequences were sequenced per donor among some 430 genotyped donors of the cohort, with about 17% of those sequences being non-productive. The genetic ancestry cluster associated with self-reported Caucasian donors included 70% to 85% of the approximately 400 genotyped donors. The number of donors typed differed by locus, with roughly 620-630 for A, B, C, DRB1 and DQB1, 522 for DQA1, 600 to 610 for DPA1, and some 440 for DPB1. Donor age, sex, ethnicity and CMV serostatus were collected together with the repertoire data. The study aimed to test whether cataloging public T cell receptors could reveal signatures of past pathogen exposure. In a later genetic analysis, genome-wide SNP genotypes for about 65% of the roughly 670 donors were used, and that subset was treated as a discovery cohort.

Broad study findings and their caveats: The presence/absence analyses assumed that sequencing depth was roughly uniform across donors, and that assumption may not be true. In a later analysis, most CMV-associated TCR beta chains were found to appear HLA-restricted, with HLA associations seemingly driven largely by CMV exposure. According to a later analysis, parvovirus B19, influenza, CMV and Epstein-Barr virus appeared linked to several top co-occurrence clusters. Most TCR sequences were seen in very few donors, while some public TCRs were found in many individuals. In a later analysis, the rate of TCR association differed among HLA loci, with DRB1 alleles having the most associated TCRs and HLA-C alleles having the fewest. Correlated functional status among segregating V segments might reflect linkage disequilibrium, but an unknown experimental factor could not be ruled out. The classifier was reported to diagnose cytomegalovirus status with high specificity and sensitivity in both the original cohort and the validation cohort. A further reported finding was that TCR beta sequences accurately predicted the HLA-A and HLA-B alleles for most subjects in the first cohort. Some IMGT-functional V segments, including TRBV6-2 and TRBV6-3, could not be told apart with the 87-base-pair reads, so those segments were excluded. The study listed approximately 150 TCR beta chains as associated with cytomegalovirus. An association between a missense DCLRE1C variant and V-gene and J-gene trimming of TCR beta chains was found in a later genetic analysis and replicated in an independent cohort. Over 15 rarely observed V segments, including chromosome 9 orphons, were excluded from the earlier analysis of a few hundred of the donors because counts were too low. A cluster of highly shared sequence variants was judged likely to represent a technical artifact of the sequencing pipeline. The authors suggested that the approach could potentially be extended to other disease states and immunological phenotypes. Assigning TCR associations to individual alleles was difficult when HLA alleles, especially DR and DQ, strongly co-occurred. A later analysis found that HLA-associated TCR beta chains were more clonally expanded and had lower generation probabilities than equally common non-associated chains. For the cohort, immune exposure information was limited to CMV serostatus. Compared with the approximately 710-donor mean, donors in an Asian-associated ancestry cluster had fewer N-insertions in productive TCRs, according to a later genetic analysis. This cohort had only TCR beta chains sequenced, and the lack of alpha or paired-chain data limited which features could be detected. Three of the identified cytomegalovirus-associated TCR beta chains were confirmed in vitro to be specific for cytomegalovirus antigens. An earlier analysis of approximately 530 of the donors showed that most TCR beta V segments appeared in productive rearrangements either about 90% or about 30% of the time, which broadly matched IMGT annotations. Because HLA typing was unavailable for some donors at each locus, only the typed subset was used in association tests. Specific HLA alleles were associated with 18,000 or so TCR beta sequences at a false discovery rate of 0.05 in a later analysis.

V loses 7 bases of germline sequence and J loses 5 bases, and the interval between the two ends is 15 bases. From cysteine to phenylalanine, the CDR3 is 13 amino acids long. Only the CDR3 region is kept as DNA, spanning 39 bases read in frame from base 1. CDR1 and CDR2 were assigned from the germline V gene as SGHRS and YFSETQ. Library preparation employed the immunoSEQ multiplex PCR assay. For the multiplex PCR, a mixture combining 60 forward primers for TCR Vbeta segments and 13 reverse primers for TCR Jbeta segments was used. Amplification of the CDR3 region of rearranged TCR beta genes was performed with a multiplex PCR assay on genomic DNA. Amplified TCR beta libraries were sequenced as 87-base-pair reads on the Illumina HiSeq System. As for the original processing: A later analysis counted about 80 million unique TCR beta chains across the 550 to 750 repertoires, and 10 million to 12 million of these chains were shared by at least two donors. To remove PCR and sequencing errors, raw reads were error-corrected and collapsed into unique sequences using a nearest-neighbor algorithm that merged closely related sequences. V, D and J gene segments were assigned by aligning CDR3 sequences to IMGT reference sequences. For a sequence to be retained, at least a six-nucleotide match to both a V gene segment and a J gene segment was required. A rearrangement was called productive if the CDR3 had no stop codons and remained in frame with V and J, and every other rearrangement was called non-productive. CDR3 was defined according to IMGT convention as the region running from the second conserved V-encoded cysteine to the conserved J-encoded phenylalanine. In an earlier analysis of approximately 590 of the donors, sequences lacking an unambiguous match to a single V gene segment were excluded. In an earlier analysis of some 590 of the donors, V segments were called functional above 56.7% productive rearrangements and were called segregating when the between-donor standard deviation exceeded 5%. A statistical classification framework was built for diagnosing cytomegalovirus status from the catalog of TCR beta chain sequences. In a later analysis, V and J genes were assigned by comparing TCR nucleotide sequences against IMGT/GENE-DB human TR gene sequences. The TCRdist pipeline was used in a later analysis to assign CDR3 sequences and most-parsimonious VDJ recombination scenarios. In a later analysis, every TCR beta chain was defined by the combination of its CDR3 amino acid sequence and its V-gene family, and reads without a unique V-gene family were dropped. To address suspected cross-contamination and a sequencing artifact, a later analysis removed some 620 highly shared, low-generation-probability nucleotide sequences. For each public chain, a later analysis derived a clonal expansion index from normalized ranks of inferred template counts within each repertoire. Generation probabilities in a later analysis came from a VDJ recombination model fitted to out-of-frame rearrangements, and those results were checked against IGoR. In a later analysis, hypergeometric tests were used to score TCR-TCR, TCR-HLA and TCR-CMV co-occurrence, with a repertoire-size bias correction applied to TCR pairs. False discovery rates were estimated in a later analysis by permuting HLA or CMV assignments 20 times. In a later analysis, co-occurring TCRs were grouped using DBSCAN, and TCRdist sequence similarity was added for clustering within HLA-allele-positive subsets. Co-occurrence clustering excluded repertoires with fewer than 30,000 or more than 120,000 public chains, plus five with anomalous nucleotide sharing. This is the immuneACCESS table as TCRdb keeps it, with only in-frame sequences that have V and J called. A part of the clones is gone; compared with another copy, unresolved V genes explain less than half, and the rest is unexplained. That table furnishes V, J and clone size, whereas the DNA furnished D and trimming. The sample table lists approximately 110,000 clones, about 82% of them with a count of one. The ten largest clones capture roughly 2% of the sample.

The specimen was PBMCs. This receptor was taken from a man aged 50 to 60 in good health and CMV-seronegative. The chain joins TRBV5-1 to TRBJ1-1; TRBD1 is a possible D gene, resting on 5 matching bases. In nucleotides, the sequence is TGCGCCAGCGGTCGGGGGAGCAAGACTGAAGCTTTCTTT. Its translation reads: CASGRGSKTEAFF. Reference TRBV5-1 and TRBJ1-1 genes cover what lies past the CDR3, so the full variable domain is KAGVTQTPRYLIKTRGQQVTLSCSPISGHRSVSWYQQTPGQGLQFLFEYFSETQRNKGNFPGRFSGRQFSNSRSEMNVSTLELGDSALYLCASGRGSKTEAFFGQGTRLTVV.